The T cell receptor (beta chain) under discussion was sequenced for a study of human T cells and chemical hapten exposure. Study-wide background: Patients got weekly scalp diphenylcyclopropenone doses over the roughly 24-week study. The variation in per-sample TCR yields arose mainly from small differences in pooled library volumes.

TCRdb reanalysed the RACE reads using MiXCR and keeps one entry per CDR3 protein. The sample consists of about 160,000 distinct CDR3 sequences, 25% to 35% of them appearing once. This CDR3 is 14 amino acids long. Trimming stripped 10 bases from V and 6 bases from J, with 20 bases between. The germline gives CDR1 MNHNY, CDR2 SVGAGI (reference sequence). Specified time point: patch test 3, about 24 weeks after DPC sensitization. The treatment is: therapeutic diphenylcyclopropenone sensitization with weekly scalp DPC. This clonotype was recorded only once. What it binds is unknown. Findings and limits, study-wide: Donors were affected by alopecia, so their immune reaction might vary from that of healthy individuals. There were significantly more large CDR3 similarity clusters among expanded TCRs than among controls.

The clonotype originates from a woman aged 18 to 35 with alopecia areata. Some clones in this sample may be carry-over from other donors' samples. The chain carries TRBV6-6 and TRBJ2-3; the D gene could be TRBD1 or TRBD2 (6 bases each). Sequences were derived from whole blood, sampled in connection with sensitization to the hapten diphenylcyclopropenone (DPC). CDR3 sequence reads: CAIGLGGASDTQYF. The CDR3 nucleotides are TGTGCCATCGGTCTCGGGGGCGCGTCGGATACGCAGTATTTT.